The 14 T cell receptor beta chains given below trace back to one sample, sequenced in a study of Ad26.COV2.S vaccination and SARS-CoV-2 variants. Method: immunoSEQ multiplex PCR; TCRdb's copy keeps in-frame clones and lacks some. Here the sample spans over 110,000 clones, about nine tenths being singletons. Sequencing used peripheral blood, obtained after recovery from COVID-19. Receptors originate from a human donor who had recovered from COVID-19.

The chain employs TRBV4-1 and TRBJ2-7; D perhaps matches TRBD2 (5 bases). Trimming stripped 4 bases from V and 0 bases from J, with 13 bases between. The CDR3 spans 15 residues. Germline V gives CDR1 MGHRA, CDR2 YSYEKL. CDR3 in amino acids: CASSRIEDFSYEQYF. The CDR3 nucleotides are TGCGCCAGCAGCCGGATAGAGGACTTCTCCTACGAGCAGTACTTC.

The CDR3 nucleotides read TGTGCCAGCAGGAGCAGGGAGAACACTGAAGCTTTCTTT. Translation gives CASRSRENTEAFF. This chain joins TRBV6-5 and TRBJ1-1; maybe TRBD1 (5 bases). The germline gives CDR1 MNHEY, CDR2 SVGAGI. The CDR3 has 13 amino acids. Trimming cost V 6 bases and J 1 base, with 9 bases left between them.

J is TRBJ2-2 and V is TRBV6-2 or TRBV6-3, with 8 bases lining up with TRBD2. The CDR3 has 15 amino acids. Germline-derived CDR1 and CDR2 are MNHEY and SVGEGT. V dropped 4 bases and J dropped 7; count of bases not matched to a gene: 8. The CDR3 DNA sequence: TGTGCCAGCAGTTTCGGGGGGGCGGTTCTCGGGGAGCTGTTTTTT. It encodes CASSFGGAVLGELFF.

V is TRBV29-1 and J is TRBJ2-7; TRBD2 matches 7 bases. The CDR3 consists of 11 residues. V lost 5 bases and J lost 7; bases outside the gene matches: 5. Germline values: CDR1 SQVTM, CDR2 ANQGSEA. The CDR3 region is CSVIGEGEQYF. The CDR3 region has the DNA TGCAGCGTTATCGGGGAGGGGGAGCAGTACTTC.

The V gene is TRBV12-5, the J gene TRBJ1-4; D is possibly TRBD1 (6 bases). The CDR3 contains 16 residues. Germline V CDR1 and CDR2: LGHNT, FRNRAP. Trimming stripped 3 bases from V and 7 bases from J, with 18 bases between. The DNA of the CDR3 is TGTGCTAGTGGTTTCTGTTCAGGGGCTTTAGGTGAAAAACTGTTTTTT. Amino acids: CASGFCSGALGEKLFF.

The chain has TRBV4-2 and TRBJ1-1, with TRBD1 matching over 8 bases. There are 13 residues in the CDR3. Germline V lookup: CDR1 LGHNA, CDR2 YNFKEQ. The trim removed 3 bases at V and 4 bases at J, leaving 1 base unmatched. CDR3 region: CASSHTGGTEAFF. The CDR3 DNA is TGTGCCAGCAGCCATACAGGGGGCACTGAAGCTTTCTTT.

The chain has TRBV28 and TRBJ1-2; D may be TRBD1 (6 bases). CDR1 is MDHEN and CDR2 is SYDVKM in the germline V gene. The CDR3 has 13 amino acids. Trimming shortened V by 11 bases and J by 7 bases, and 20 bases separated the two germline ends. CDR3 residues: CAGGSGAGVGYTF. The CDR3 bases are TGTGCCGGCGGCTCGGGGGCCGGCGTTGGCTACACCTTC.

The V call is TRBV6-5, the J call TRBJ1-1, with D tentatively TRBD1 (6 bases). V lost 6 bases, J lost 2 bases, and 7 bases lay in between. The germline CDR1 and CDR2 sequences are MNHEY and SVGAGI. The CDR3 has 12 amino acids. This chain's CDR3 is CASRGGNTEAFF. CDR3 DNA sequence: TGTGCCAGCAGAGGGGGTAACACTGAAGCTTTCTTT.

This chain links TRBV4-3 with TRBJ1-6, with D possibly being TRBD1 (5 bases). Trimming removed 0 bases at V and 7 bases at J, with 13 bases between. CDR3 size: 16 residues. Germline lookup yields CDR1 LGHNA and CDR2 YSLEER. CDR3 coding DNA: TGCGCCAGCAGCCAAGATAAAACCAGGGAAAATTCACCCCTCCACTTT. Translating it yields CASSQDKTRENSPLHF.

CDR3 residues: CASSLELDTQYF. CDR3 DNA: TGTGCCAGCAGCTTAGAGTTAGATACGCAGTATTTT. The genes are TRBV7-9 and TRBJ2-3, with D unclear. The CDR3 runs to 12 residues. V lost 1 base to trimming and J lost 5 bases, with 4 bases between them. Germline V gives CDR1 SEHNR, CDR2 FQNEAQ (reference sequence).

This chain uses TRBV29-1 with TRBJ2-7; 10 bases map to TRBD1. After removal of 4 bases from V and 3 bases from J, the junction contained 3 bases not matched to a gene. CDR1 is SQVTM and CDR2 is ANQGSEA in the germline V gene. The CDR3 has 13 residues. The chain's CDR3 is CSVGTGGNYEQYF. DNA for the CDR3: TGCAGCGTTGGGACAGGGGGGAACTACGAGCAGTACTTC.

This clone was counted only a few times. The gene calls are TRBV6-2 or TRBV6-3 and TRBJ1-1, with D uncertain. CDR1 MNHEY and CDR2 SVGEGT come from the germline V gene. The length of the CDR3 is 14 residues. V lost 2 bases and J lost 1, with 8 bases in between. The CDR3 DNA follows: TGTGCCAGCAGTTACCTCGACTGGAACACTGAAGCTTTCTTT. Translation gives CASSYLDWNTEAFF.

The chain carries TRBV5-1 and TRBJ2-3; 7 bases agree with TRBD2. CDR1 is SGHRS and CDR2 is YFSETQ in the germline V gene. This CDR3 region has 14 residues. Trimming at V came to 0 bases and at J to 6 bases, leaving 4 bases not matched to a gene. CDR3: CASSLGSGVDTQYF. Here the CDR3 DNA reads TGCGCCAGCAGCTTGGGAAGCGGGGTGGATACGCAGTATTTT.

The chain uses TRBV28 and TRBJ1-6, with D unclear. Germline CDR1 reads MDHEN; CDR2 reads SYDVKM. The V end lost 5 bases, the J end lost 3 bases, and 11 bases lay between the germline ends. This CDR3 has 15 amino acids. The CDR3 spells CASSTTAYYNSPLHF. The CDR3 DNA reads as TGTGCCAGCAGTACTACGGCCTACTATAATTCACCCCTCCACTTT.